This T cell receptor beta chain derives from a study of cytomegalovirus exposure and HLA in healthy donors. For the study at large: It was reported in a later analysis that the approximately 110 validation repertoires used the same platform as the 666 first-cohort repertoires.

The method was immunoSEQ multiplex PCR; TCRdb's version includes in-frame clones alone and lacks a portion of them. The sample includes about 120,000 clones, approximately 89% of them seen just once. Regarding the study as a whole: In the 130 or so validation repertoires, just under 95% of cluster scores exceeded 0, per a later analysis. Generally TCR sequences proved uncommon, though certain public TCRs appeared in numerous donors. The CMV antigen specificity of a few CMV-associated chains was confirmed through in vitro analysis.

V was pared by 4 bases and J by 11 bases, with 18 bases between. Germline V gene sequence: CDR1 SGHRS, CDR2 YFSETQ. The CDR3 is 13 residues long. As to this clone: The antigen is unknown.

The origin of this receptor is a woman younger than 35 in good health and CMV-seronegative. Source material: PBMCs. The rearrangement links TRBV5-1 to TRBJ1-2; tentative D call: TRBD1 (6 bases). Here the CDR3 DNA reads TGCGCCAGCAGCCCACCCGGACAGCGGTGGTACACCTTC. It yields the protein CASSPPGQRWYTF.